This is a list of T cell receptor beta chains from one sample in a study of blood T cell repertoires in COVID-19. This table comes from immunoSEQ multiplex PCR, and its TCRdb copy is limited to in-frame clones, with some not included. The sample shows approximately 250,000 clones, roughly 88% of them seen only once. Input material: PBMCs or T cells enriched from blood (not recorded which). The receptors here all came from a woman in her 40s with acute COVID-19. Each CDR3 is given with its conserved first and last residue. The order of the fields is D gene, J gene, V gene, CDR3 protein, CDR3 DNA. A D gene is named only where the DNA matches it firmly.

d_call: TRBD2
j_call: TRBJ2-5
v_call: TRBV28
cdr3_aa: CARRSSGVGETQYF
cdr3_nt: TGTGCCAGGAGATCTAGCGGAGTGGGGGAGACCCAGTACTTC

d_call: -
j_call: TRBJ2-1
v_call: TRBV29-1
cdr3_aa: CSVGSGDEQFF
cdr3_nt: TGCAGCGTTGGTTCGGGGGATGAGCAGTTCTTC

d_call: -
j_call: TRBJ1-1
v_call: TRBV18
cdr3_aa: CASSPDRQTEAFF
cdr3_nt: TGTGCCAGCTCACCGGACAGACAAACTGAAGCTTTCTTT

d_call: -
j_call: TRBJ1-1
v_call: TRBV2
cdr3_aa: CASSQGRNTEAFF
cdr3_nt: TGTGCCAGCAGTCAAGGGAGGAACACTGAAGCTTTCTTT

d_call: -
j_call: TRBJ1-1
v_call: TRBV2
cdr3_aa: CASSEEGTTEAFF
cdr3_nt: TGTGCCAGCAGTGAGGAGGGGACCACTGAAGCTTTCTTT

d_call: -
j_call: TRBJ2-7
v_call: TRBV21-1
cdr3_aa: CASSRLSRGALYF
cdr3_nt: TGTGCCAGCAGCAGACTCTCCAGGGGCGCGCTGTACTTC

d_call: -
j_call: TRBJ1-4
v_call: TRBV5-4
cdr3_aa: CASSLMGGEKLFF
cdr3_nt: TGTGCCAGCAGCTTGATGGGAGGCGAAAAACTGTTTTTT

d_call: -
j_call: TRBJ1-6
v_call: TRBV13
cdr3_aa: CASSGGTRRSPLHF
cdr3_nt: TGTGCCAGCAGCGGAGGGACCAGGAGGTCACCCCTCCACTTT

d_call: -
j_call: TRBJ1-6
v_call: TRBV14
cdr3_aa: CASSHGGRRSSYNSPLHF
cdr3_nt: TGTGCCAGCAGCCACGGAGGACGGAGGAGCTCCTATAATTCACCCCTCCACTTT

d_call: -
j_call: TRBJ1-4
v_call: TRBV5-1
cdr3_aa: CASSLERAGGTNEKLFF
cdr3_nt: TGCGCCAGCAGCTTGGAAAGGGCGGGGGGAACTAATGAAAAACTGTTTTTT

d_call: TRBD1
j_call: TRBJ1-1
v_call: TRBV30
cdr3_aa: CAWSRQGGTEAFF
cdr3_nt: TGTGCCTGGAGCCGACAGGGGGGCACTGAAGCTTTCTTT

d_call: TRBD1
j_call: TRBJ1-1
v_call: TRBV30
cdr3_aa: CAWKGQGASEAFF
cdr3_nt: TGTGCCTGGAAGGGACAGGGGGCCTCTGAAGCTTTCTTT

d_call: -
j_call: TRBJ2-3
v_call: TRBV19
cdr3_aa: CASRATSTDTQYF
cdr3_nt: TGTGCCAGTAGAGCCACTAGCACAGATACGCAGTATTTT

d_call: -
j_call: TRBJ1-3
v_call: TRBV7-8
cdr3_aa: CASSPGGTNSGNTIYF
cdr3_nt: TGTGCCAGCAGCCCAGGAGGTACTAACTCTGGAAACACCATATATTTT